What follows describes a single TCR beta chain. Antigen: not known. The data stem from a study of blood T cells in healthy people across ages. Combining a sample-barcoded 5' primer with a J-beta primer mix, a second PCR ran for 7 to 11 cycles. MiXCR, run by TCRdb on the 5' RACE reads, gives a single entry per CDR3 protein. The sample lists about 1.4 million distinct CDR3 sequences; roughly 60% were seen once. J gave up 1 base and V 4 bases, and 7 bases lay outside the gene matches. Per germline, CDR1 LGHDT and CDR2 YNNKEL (reference sequence). The CDR3 runs 15 residues. General study points: Unknown CMV status may confound age-related changes in expanded clones. Per million T cells, TCR beta diversity dropped roughly linearly as age increased.

The chain joins TRBV3-1 to TRBJ2-7; 7 bases match TRBD2. Sequenced sample: blood. This sequence was found in a man between 18 and 29 years old in good health. CDR3: CASSPQAGVSYEQYF. The CDR3 region has the DNA TGTGCCAGCAGCCCTCAGGCGGGAGTTTCCTACGAGCAGTACTTC.